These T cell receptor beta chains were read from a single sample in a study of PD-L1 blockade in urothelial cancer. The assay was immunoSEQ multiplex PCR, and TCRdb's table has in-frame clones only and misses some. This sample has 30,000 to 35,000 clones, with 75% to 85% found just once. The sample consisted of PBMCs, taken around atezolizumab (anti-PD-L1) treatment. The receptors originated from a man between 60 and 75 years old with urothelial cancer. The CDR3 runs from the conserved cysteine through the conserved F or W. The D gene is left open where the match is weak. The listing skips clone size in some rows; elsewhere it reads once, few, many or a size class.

CDR3nt: TGCGCCAGCACCTCCAATCCGCGGGCTAACTATGGCTACACCTTC
CDR3aa: CASTSNPRANYGYTF
len: 15
d_gene: -
v_gene: TRBV10-2
abundance: once
j_gene: TRBJ1-2

CDR3nt: TGTGCCAGCAGCCCGGGGGACAGGGCTTACCATGAGCAGTTCTTC
CDR3aa: CASSPGDRAYHEQFF
len: 15
d_gene: TRBD1
v_gene: TRBV7-9
abundance: -
j_gene: TRBJ2-1

CDR3nt: TGTGCCAGCAGACCTTCCGCAGGGTCTAATAATTCACCCCTCCACTTT
CDR3aa: CASRPSAGSNNSPLHF
len: 16
d_gene: -
v_gene: TRBV2
abundance: -
j_gene: TRBJ1-6

CDR3nt: TGTGCCAGCAGCCAGGGGACAGGGACTAGCAATCAGCCCCAGCATTTT
CDR3aa: CASSQGTGTSNQPQHF
len: 16
d_gene: TRBD1
v_gene: TRBV4-2
abundance: -
j_gene: TRBJ1-5

CDR3nt: TGCGCCAGCAGCCAAGGGCAAGACAATCAGCCCCAGCATTTT
CDR3aa: CASSQGQDNQPQHF
len: 14
d_gene: -
v_gene: TRBV4-1
abundance: -
j_gene: TRBJ1-5

CDR3nt: TGCGCCAGCAGCTTTTCCGGGGGGACAGGGGGAGAAGGCTACACCTTC
CDR3aa: CASSFSGGTGGEGYTF
len: 16
d_gene: TRBD1
v_gene: TRBV5-1
abundance: few
j_gene: TRBJ1-2

CDR3nt: TGCGCCAGCAGCGCCCGGGAAATGGGGGCTAATAATTCACCCCTCCACTTT
CDR3aa: CASSAREMGANNSPLHF
len: 17
d_gene: -
v_gene: TRBV5-1
abundance: -
j_gene: TRBJ1-6

CDR3nt: TGTGCCTGGAGCCGCCGGACAGGGGGTACGGATACGCAGTATTTT
CDR3aa: CAWSRRTGGTDTQYF
len: 15
d_gene: TRBD1
v_gene: TRBV30
abundance: -
j_gene: TRBJ2-3

CDR3nt: TGTGCCAGCAGTGTACAGGTCCGCTCCTACGAGCAGTACTTC
CDR3aa: CASSVQVRSYEQYF
len: 14
d_gene: -
v_gene: TRBV6-1
abundance: -
j_gene: TRBJ2-7

CDR3nt: TGTGCCAGCAGACTAGAACAGCCGAACACTGAAGCTTTCTTT
CDR3aa: CASRLEQPNTEAFF
len: 14
d_gene: -
v_gene: TRBV6-5
abundance: few
j_gene: TRBJ1-1

CDR3nt: TGTGCCAGCAGCTTAAGCGGGGGCGACGAAACTAGCACAGATACGCAGTATTTT
CDR3aa: CASSLSGGDETSTDTQYF
len: 18
d_gene: TRBD2
v_gene: TRBV7-2
abundance: few
j_gene: TRBJ2-3

CDR3nt: TGTGCCAGCAGCTCACAGGGGGCGGGGTACGAGCAGTACTTC
CDR3aa: CASSSQGAGYEQYF
len: 14
d_gene: TRBD1
v_gene: TRBV7-9
abundance: few
j_gene: TRBJ2-7

CDR3nt: TGTGCCTGGAGGGATTCCGACAGGGAGAACACTGAAGCTTTCTTT
CDR3aa: CAWRDSDRENTEAFF
len: 15
d_gene: TRBD1
v_gene: TRBV30
abundance: -
j_gene: TRBJ1-1

CDR3nt: TGTGCCAGCAGTTCATCAGGGGCACAGGGCTCCTACAATGAGCAGTTCTTC
CDR3aa: CASSSSGAQGSYNEQFF
len: 17
d_gene: -
v_gene: TRBV7-3
abundance: -
j_gene: TRBJ2-1

CDR3nt: TGTGCCAGCAGCTTCCGAGGGTCCAATCAGCCCCAGCATTTT
CDR3aa: CASSFRGSNQPQHF
len: 14
d_gene: -
v_gene: TRBV7-9
abundance: -
j_gene: TRBJ1-5

CDR3nt: TGCGCCAGCAGCCGCCCGGGGGTCCAGAACACTGAAGCTTTCTTT
CDR3aa: CASSRPGVQNTEAFF
len: 15
d_gene: -
v_gene: TRBV5-1
abundance: few
j_gene: TRBJ1-1

CDR3nt: TGTGCCATCAGTGAGTCATTGGGCGGGTCCTACGAGCAGTACTTC
CDR3aa: CAISESLGGSYEQYF
len: 15
d_gene: -
v_gene: TRBV10-3
abundance: -
j_gene: TRBJ2-7

CDR3nt: TGTGCCAGCAGTGGGAGCTCCTACAATGAGCAGTTCTTC
CDR3aa: CASSGSSYNEQFF
len: 13
d_gene: -
v_gene: TRBV11-3
abundance: -
j_gene: TRBJ2-1

CDR3nt: TGTGCCAGCAGTTACTTGGGCGGGAGAAGCGAGCAGTACTTC
CDR3aa: CASSYLGGRSEQYF
len: 14
d_gene: TRBD2
v_gene: TRBV6-5
abundance: -
j_gene: TRBJ2-7

CDR3nt: TGTGCCAGCAGCCAACAGGGGACGCCTTACGAGCAGTACTTC
CDR3aa: CASSQQGTPYEQYF
len: 14
d_gene: TRBD1
v_gene: TRBV5-8
abundance: -
j_gene: TRBJ2-7

CDR3nt: TGTGCCAGCAGACGCGGACAGCACTCTGGAAACACCATATATTTT
CDR3aa: CASRRGQHSGNTIYF
len: 15
d_gene: -
v_gene: TRBV6-5
abundance: -
j_gene: TRBJ1-3

CDR3nt: TGTGCCAGCAGTTCCCGAGGGACAGGGTTATCCTACGAGCAGTACTTC
CDR3aa: CASSSRGTGLSYEQYF
len: 16
d_gene: TRBD1
v_gene: TRBV7-2
abundance: -
j_gene: TRBJ2-7

CDR3nt: TGTGCCAGCAGCGGGGGACGAGACCAAAGGGAGACCCAGTACTTC
CDR3aa: CASSGGRDQRETQYF
len: 15
d_gene: -
v_gene: TRBV2
abundance: -
j_gene: TRBJ2-5

CDR3nt: TGCGCCAGCAGCTCTGGACTTATCTCTAGCACAGATACGCAGTATTTT
CDR3aa: CASSSGLISSTDTQYF
len: 16
d_gene: -
v_gene: TRBV5-1
abundance: -
j_gene: TRBJ2-3

CDR3nt: TGCGCCAGCAGCTTATATGAGTCAGGAAACACCATATATTTT
CDR3aa: CASSLYESGNTIYF
len: 14
d_gene: -
v_gene: TRBV5-1
abundance: -
j_gene: TRBJ1-3

CDR3nt: TGTGCCAGCAGTGACCTCAGCGGGACAGGGGAGCTGTTTTTT
CDR3aa: CASSDLSGTGELFF
len: 14
d_gene: -
v_gene: TRBV6-4
abundance: -
j_gene: TRBJ2-2

CDR3nt: TGTGCCAGCAGTCACTATAATTCACCCCTCCACTTT
CDR3aa: CASSHYNSPLHF
len: 12
d_gene: -
v_gene: TRBV6-1
abundance: -
j_gene: TRBJ1-6

CDR3nt: TGTGCCAGTAGTACCTCAGGGGTCACCGGGGAGCTGTTTTTT
CDR3aa: CASSTSGVTGELFF
len: 14
d_gene: -
v_gene: TRBV19
abundance: -
j_gene: TRBJ2-2

CDR3nt: TGTGCCAGCAGTCTCGGACAGGGCGACACCGGGGAGCTGTTTTTT
CDR3aa: CASSLGQGDTGELFF
len: 15
d_gene: TRBD1
v_gene: TRBV27
abundance: -
j_gene: TRBJ2-2

CDR3nt: TGTGCCAGCAGATCAGGGGGCCGGGGACAGCCCCAGCATTTT
CDR3aa: CASRSGGRGQPQHF
len: 14
d_gene: TRBD1
v_gene: TRBV2
abundance: -
j_gene: TRBJ1-5

CDR3nt: TGTGCCAGCAGGGGGACAGGGGACACTGAAGCTTTCTTT
CDR3aa: CASRGTGDTEAFF
len: 13
d_gene: TRBD1
v_gene: TRBV6-6
abundance: -
j_gene: TRBJ1-1

CDR3nt: TGTGCCAGCAGCCTTACAGTGAACACTGAAGCTTTCTTT
CDR3aa: CASSLTVNTEAFF
len: 13
d_gene: -
v_gene: TRBV7-2
abundance: -
j_gene: TRBJ1-1

CDR3nt: TGTGCTAGTGGTATAGACTACAGGGTTGTGAACTTC
CDR3aa: CASGIDYRVVNF
len: 12
d_gene: -
v_gene: TRBV12-5
abundance: -
j_gene: TRBJ2-7